This T cell receptor (beta chain) was captured by sequencing in a study of T cells in Graves' hyperthyroidism and ophthalmopathy (dated by TCRdb to the late 2010s). Study-level background: Peripheral blood samples were taken at initial diagnosis, before any treatment was given. To identify distinguishing TCR V-J signatures, a discovery cohort of around 100 patients was used, comprising fewer than 45 with Graves' ophthalmopathy and approximately 58 with stable Graves' hyperthyroidism. Prospective prediction of ophthalmopathy was tested in an independent validation cohort consisting of under 20 hyperthyroidism patients and some 16 patients who later progressed to ophthalmopathy. The 95 to 100 discovery patients were randomly divided into training and test sets at a 7:3 ratio. Thyroid tissue and blood T-cell repertoires from six Graves' hyperthyroidism patients were also compared in the study. Once sampling was done, hyperthyroidism patients were given methimazole at a starting dose of 30 mg daily, whereas ophthalmopathy patients were given high-dose intravenous methylprednisolone. TCR Vbeta CDR3 sequencing of roughly 140 peripheral blood samples (around 45 ophthalmopathy, about 74 hyperthyroidism and approximately 17 progressor patients) is reported in the paper.

On this clonotype itself: Its antigen is currently not known. No much larger clonotype is one base removed from it; base qualities were not supplied.

Trimming removed 2 bases from V and 0 bases from J; the gene matches leave 0 bases unexplained. CDR1 and CDR2 are drawn from the germline V gene (reference sequence): DFQATT, SNEGSKA. The CDR3 runs 15 amino acids, cysteine and phenylalanine included. Solely the CDR3 DNA is kept, with 45 bases framed from the first base. Amplification of TCR beta CDR3 regions was carried out from RNA transcripts. The TCR CDR3 was subjected to a first round of RT-PCR using the HTBI primer set and the Qiagen OneStep RT-PCR kit. The libraries were constructed in a second round of multiplex PCR and then size-selected and purified. Sequencing of the libraries was done on an Illumina HiSeq2000 using paired-end 100 bp reads. On the authors' methods: SOAPnuke was used to process the raw data, removing reads that contained adapters or uncalled bases, had a mean Phred below 15, or lacked an exact match to the constant primer or identifier. COPE v1.2.5 was used to merge high-quality paired reads, and clonotypes were defined as unique nucleotide sequences. MiTCR v1.1 was used to align the clonotypes against IMGT TRBV, TRBD and TRBJ reference segments. Analysis was restricted to V-J combinations with a frequency above 0.0001, which covered 98% to 99.2% of repertoires. The TCS score was defined as the ratio of F50 (clonal expansion) to E x V (chaos), calculated using BLOSUM62-based TCRdist between CDR3 peptides within each V-J. Welch's t-statistics and random forest reduced 500 to 550 V-J features to some 14, which were used in a naive Bayes classifier (R e1071). TCRdb applied fastp at Q25 and MiXCR to the public reads, then kept only in-frame beta chains. For every CDR3 protein sequence, its rows merge into one entry that carries the most common genes and DNA. The V and J calls and clone size are TCRdb's, not the authors'. The sample table shows approximately 620,000 distinct CDR3 sequences, and about a sixth are seen once. Of the sample, under 3.5% is held by the ten largest clones.

The paper's findings and limits, for the study overall: No statistical method was used to set the sample size in advance, and investigators knew the group allocation. In validation, progression to ophthalmopathy was predicted by the model with 70.59% sensitivity and around 75% specificity, a median of approximately 7.1 months before onset. A model built on a 13 V-J signature distinguished ophthalmopathy from stable hyperthyroidism, reaching about 89% sensitivity and 81.08% specificity in cross-validation and 80%/75% in testing. Most expanded thyroid clonotypes (frequency above 0.001) were also detected in blood, suggesting blood repertoires may reflect thyroid immune responses.

Moderately to severely active disease, a Clinical Activity Score of at least 3, a NOSPECS grade of at least 4, and a duration under 3 months were present in ophthalmopathy patients. Patients with uncontrolled infections, other autoimmune diseases, pregnancy or lactation were excluded. Diagnoses relied on clinical symptoms, serum thyroxine and TRAb, thyroid ultrasound and orbital computed tomography. Ficoll-Paque density gradient centrifugation was used to isolate PBMCs from approximately 10 ml of fresh peripheral blood. Trizol reagent was used to extract total RNA, and RNA quality was then checked on an Agilent 2100 Bioanalyzer.

Input material: blood. The TCR comes from a woman aged 35 to 49 with Graves' ophthalmopathy. In this chain, TRBV20-1 is recombined with TRBJ2-2, and 10 junctional nucleotides match TRBD2. The CDR3 region has the sequence CSARLAGANTGELFF. The bases read TGCAGTGCTAGACTAGCGGGGGCGAACACCGGGGAGCTGTTTTTT.